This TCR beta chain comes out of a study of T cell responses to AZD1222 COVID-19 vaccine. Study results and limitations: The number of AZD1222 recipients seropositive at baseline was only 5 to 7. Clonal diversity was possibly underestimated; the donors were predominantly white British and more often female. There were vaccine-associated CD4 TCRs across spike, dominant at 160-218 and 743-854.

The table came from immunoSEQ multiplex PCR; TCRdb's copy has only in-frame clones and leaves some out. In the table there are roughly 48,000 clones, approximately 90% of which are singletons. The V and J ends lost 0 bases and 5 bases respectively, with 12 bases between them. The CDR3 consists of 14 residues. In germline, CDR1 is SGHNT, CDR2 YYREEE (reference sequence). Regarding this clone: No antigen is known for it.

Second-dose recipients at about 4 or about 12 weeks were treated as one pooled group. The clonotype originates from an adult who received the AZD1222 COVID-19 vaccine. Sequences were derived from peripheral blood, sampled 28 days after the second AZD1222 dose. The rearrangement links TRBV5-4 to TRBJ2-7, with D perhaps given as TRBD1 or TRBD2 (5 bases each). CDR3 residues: CASSLEGRGNEQYF. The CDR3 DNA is TGTGCCAGCAGCTTGGAGGGTCGGGGCAACGAGCAGTACTTC.